The source of this TCR beta chain is a study of cytomegalovirus exposure and HLA in healthy donors. Study-level points and caveats: A later analysis reportedly found that, within productive TCRs, an Asian-associated ancestry cluster had fewer N-insertions than the mean observed across the approximately 670 donors. The authors considered a cluster of highly shared sequence variants likely to be a sequencing artifact. What a later analysis showed was that several of the most significant clusters appeared linked to common viral pathogens.

Sampled while nominally healthy, donors likely had unrecorded immune exposures. A word on this clone: Antigen unknown.

In germline, CDR1 is SGDLS, CDR2 YYNGEE. The V and J ends lost 4 bases and 5 bases respectively, with 18 bases between them. The CDR3 has 15 residues. The PCR had 60 Vbeta and 13 Jbeta primers. Clones were sequenced by immunoSEQ multiplex PCR, and TCRdb holds only the in-frame ones, with some missing. The sample carries about 270,000 clones, around 66% recorded once. Source material: PBMCs. The sequence was obtained from a female donor in good health and CMV-seronegative. The chain couples TRBV9 to TRBJ1-2, with D tentatively TRBD1 (6 bases). The CDR3 protein is CASSSRQDKGYGYTF. For the CDR3, the DNA is TGTGCCAGCAGCTCCCGACAGGACAAGGGATATGGCTACACCTTC. Looking up the rest from reference TRBV9 and TRBJ1-2 gives the full variable domain: DSGVTQTPKHLITATGQRVTLRCSPRSGDLSVYWYQQSLDQGLQFLIQYYNGEERAKGNILERFSAQQFPDLHSELNLSSLELGDSALYFCASSSRQDKGYGYTFGSGTRLTVV.